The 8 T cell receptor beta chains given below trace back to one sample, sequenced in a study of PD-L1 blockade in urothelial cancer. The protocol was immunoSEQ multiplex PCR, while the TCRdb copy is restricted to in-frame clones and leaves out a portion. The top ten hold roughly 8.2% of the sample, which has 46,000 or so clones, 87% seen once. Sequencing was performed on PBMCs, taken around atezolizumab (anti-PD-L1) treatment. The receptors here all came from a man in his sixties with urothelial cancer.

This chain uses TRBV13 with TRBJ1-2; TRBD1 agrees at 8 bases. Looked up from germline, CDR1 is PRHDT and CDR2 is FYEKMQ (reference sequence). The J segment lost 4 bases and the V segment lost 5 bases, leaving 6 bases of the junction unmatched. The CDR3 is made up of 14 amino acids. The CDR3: CASSPDRVTYGYTF. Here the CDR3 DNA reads TGTGCCAGCAGCCCGGACAGGGTAACCTATGGCTACACCTTC.

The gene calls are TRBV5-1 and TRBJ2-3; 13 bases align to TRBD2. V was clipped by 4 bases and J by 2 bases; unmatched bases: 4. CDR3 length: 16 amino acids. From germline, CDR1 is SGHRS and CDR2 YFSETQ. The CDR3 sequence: CASSRTSGGNTDTQYF. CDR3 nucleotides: TGCGCCAGCAGCCGGACTAGCGGGGGCAACACAGATACGCAGTATTTT.

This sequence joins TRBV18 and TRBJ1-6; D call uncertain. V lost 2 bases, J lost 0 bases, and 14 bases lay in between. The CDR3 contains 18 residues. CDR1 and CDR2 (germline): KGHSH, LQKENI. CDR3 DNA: TGTGCCAGCTCACCATTAGCCCCTGGGAGCTCCTATAATTCACCCCTCCACTTT. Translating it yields CASSPLAPGSSYNSPLHF. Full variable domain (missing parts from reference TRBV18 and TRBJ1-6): NAGVMQNPRHLVRRRGQEARLRCSPMKGHSHVYWYRQLPEEGLKFMVYLQKENIIDESGMPKERFSAEFPKEGPSILRIQQVVRGDSAAYFCASSPLAPGSSYNSPLHFGNGTRLTVT.

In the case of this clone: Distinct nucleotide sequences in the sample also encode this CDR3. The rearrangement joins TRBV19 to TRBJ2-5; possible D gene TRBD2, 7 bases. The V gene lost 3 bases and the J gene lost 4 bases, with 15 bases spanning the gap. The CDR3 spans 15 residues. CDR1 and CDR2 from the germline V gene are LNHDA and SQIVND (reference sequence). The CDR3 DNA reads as TGTGCCAGTAGTATCGGCGGGGGCGCGGGAGAGACCCAGTACTTC. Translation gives CASSIGGGAGETQYF. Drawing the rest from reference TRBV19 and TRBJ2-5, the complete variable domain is DGGITQSPKYLFRKEGQNVTLSCEQNLNHDAMYWYRQDPGQGLRLIYYSQIVNDFQKGDIAEGYSVSREKKESFPLTVTSAQKNPTAFYLCASSIGGGAGETQYFGPGTRLLVL.

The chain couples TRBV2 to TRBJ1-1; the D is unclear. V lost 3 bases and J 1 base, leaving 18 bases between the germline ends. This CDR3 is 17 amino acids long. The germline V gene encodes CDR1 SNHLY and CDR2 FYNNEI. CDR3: CASSDSQYAGQNTEAFF. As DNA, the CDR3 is TGTGCCAGCAGTGATTCGCAGTATGCGGGTCAGAACACTGAAGCTTTCTTT.

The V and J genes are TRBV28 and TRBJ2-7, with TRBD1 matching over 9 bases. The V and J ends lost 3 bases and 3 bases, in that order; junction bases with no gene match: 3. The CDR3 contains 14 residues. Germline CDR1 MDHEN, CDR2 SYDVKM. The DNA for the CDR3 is TGTGCCAGCAGTTTTGGGGACAGGGACTACGAGCAGTACTTC. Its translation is CASSFGDRDYEQYF.

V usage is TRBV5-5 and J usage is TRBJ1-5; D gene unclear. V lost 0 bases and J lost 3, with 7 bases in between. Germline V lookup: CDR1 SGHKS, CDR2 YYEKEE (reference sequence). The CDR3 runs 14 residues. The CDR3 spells CASSLATDNQPQHF. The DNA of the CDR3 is TGTGCCAGCAGCTTGGCAACAGACAATCAGCCCCAGCATTTT. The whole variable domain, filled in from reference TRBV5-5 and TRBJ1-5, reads DAGVTQSPTHLIKTRGQQVTLRCSPISGHKSVSWYQQVLGQGPQFIFQYYEKEERGRGNFPDRFSARQFPNYSSELNVNALLLGDSALYLCASSLATDNQPQHFGDGTRLSIL.

This chain's CDR3 is CASSVSGGSTDTQYF. For the CDR3, the DNA is TGTGCCAGCAGCGTTAGCGGGGGGAGCACAGATACGCAGTATTTT. This rearrangement joins TRBV11-2 to TRBJ2-3; TRBD2 aligns across 10 bases. With 5 bases clipped from V and 0 bases from J, the junction kept 2 bases outside the gene matches. Looked up from germline, CDR1 is SGHAT and CDR2 is FQNNGV. This CDR3 region has 15 residues. The whole variable domain, filled in from reference TRBV11-2 and TRBJ2-3, reads EAGVAQSPRYKIIEKRQSVAFWCNPISGHATLYWYQQILGQGPKLLIQFQNNGVVDDSQLPKDRFSAERLKGVDSTLKIQPAKLEDSAVYLCASSVSGGSTDTQYFGPGTRLTVL.